Reported below is one T cell receptor (beta chain). The data derive from a study of OX40 agonist ivuxolimab in advanced cancers. Data came from immunoSEQ multiplex PCR; TCRdb stores just in-frame clones and leaves some out. Among some 54,000 clones, 70% to 90% were seen once, and the ten largest hold 14%. The germline V gene encodes CDR1 SGDLS and CDR2 YYNGEE. V was shortened by 2 bases and J by 4 bases, with 11 bases between the two germline ends. The CDR3 runs to 14 residues. Sequenced here: CD4+ or CD8+ T cells sorted from blood, sampled in a trial of the OX40 agonist ivuxolimab. The gene calls are TRBV9 and TRBJ2-3, with D perhaps TRBD1 (7 bases). The TCR sequence derives from an adult with an advanced solid tumor such as melanoma, head and neck, liver or kidney cancer. The CDR3 spells CASSVFRGADTQYF. CDR3 coding DNA: TGTGCCAGCAGCGTTTTCAGGGGGGCAGATACGCAGTATTTT.